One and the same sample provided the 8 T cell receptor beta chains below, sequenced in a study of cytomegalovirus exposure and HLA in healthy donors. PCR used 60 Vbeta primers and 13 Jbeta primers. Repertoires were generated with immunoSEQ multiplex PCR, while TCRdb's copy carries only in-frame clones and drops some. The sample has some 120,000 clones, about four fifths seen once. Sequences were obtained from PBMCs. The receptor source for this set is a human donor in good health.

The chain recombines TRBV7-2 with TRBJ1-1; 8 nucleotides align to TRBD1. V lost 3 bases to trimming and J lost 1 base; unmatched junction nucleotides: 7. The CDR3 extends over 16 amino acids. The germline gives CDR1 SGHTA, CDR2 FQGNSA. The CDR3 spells CASSFQQGGRNTEAFF. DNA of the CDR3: TGTGCCAGCAGCTTTCAACAGGGGGGGAGGAACACTGAAGCTTTCTTT. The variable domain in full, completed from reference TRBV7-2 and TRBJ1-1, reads GAGVSQSPSNKVTEKGKDVELRCDPISGHTALYWYRQSLGQGLEFLIYFQGNSAPDKSGLPSDRFSAERTGGSVSTLTIQRTQQEDSAVYLCASSFQQGGRNTEAFFGQGTRLTVV.

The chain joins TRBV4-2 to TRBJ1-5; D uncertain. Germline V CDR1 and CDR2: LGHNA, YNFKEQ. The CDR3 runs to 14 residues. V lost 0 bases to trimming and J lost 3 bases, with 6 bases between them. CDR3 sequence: CASSQDRINQPQHF. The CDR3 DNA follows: TGTGCCAGCAGCCAAGACAGGATCAATCAGCCCCAGCATTTT.

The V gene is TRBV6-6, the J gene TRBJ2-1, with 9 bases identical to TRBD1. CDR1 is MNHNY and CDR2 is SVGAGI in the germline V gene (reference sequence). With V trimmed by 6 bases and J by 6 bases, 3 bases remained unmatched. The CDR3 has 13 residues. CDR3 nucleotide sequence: TGTGCCAGCAGCCCACAGGGGGCCAATGAGCAGTTCTTC. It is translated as CASSPQGANEQFF.

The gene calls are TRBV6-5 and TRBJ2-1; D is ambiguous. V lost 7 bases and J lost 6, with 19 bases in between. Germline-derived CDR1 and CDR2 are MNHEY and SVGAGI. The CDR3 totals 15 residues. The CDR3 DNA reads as TGTGCCAGCACCTTTCAATCTGGAGCTGGCAATGAGCAGTTCTTC. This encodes CASTFQSGAGNEQFF.

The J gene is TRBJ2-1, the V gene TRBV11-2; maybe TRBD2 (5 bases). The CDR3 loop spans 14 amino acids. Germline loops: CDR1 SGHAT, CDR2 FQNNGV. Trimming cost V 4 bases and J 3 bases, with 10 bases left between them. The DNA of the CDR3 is TGTGCCAGCAGCTCGCCCGACTACTACAATGAGCAGTTCTTC. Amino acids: CASSSPDYYNEQFF.

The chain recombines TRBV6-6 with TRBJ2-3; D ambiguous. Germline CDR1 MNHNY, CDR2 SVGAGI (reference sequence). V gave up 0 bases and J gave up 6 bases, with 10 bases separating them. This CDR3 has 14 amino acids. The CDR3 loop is CASSYSPTGDTQYF. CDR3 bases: TGTGCCAGCAGTTACTCACCTACCGGGGATACGCAGTATTTT.

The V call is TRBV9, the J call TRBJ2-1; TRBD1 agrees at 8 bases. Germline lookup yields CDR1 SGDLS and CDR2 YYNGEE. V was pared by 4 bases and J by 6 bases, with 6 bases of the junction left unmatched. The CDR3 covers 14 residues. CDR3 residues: CASSPTTGGNEQFF. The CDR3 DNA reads TGTGCCAGCAGCCCAACCACAGGGGGCAATGAGCAGTTCTTC. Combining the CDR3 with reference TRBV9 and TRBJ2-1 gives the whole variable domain DSGVTQTPKHLITATGQRVTLRCSPRSGDLSVYWYQQSLDQGLQFLIQYYNGEERAKGNILERFSAQQFPDLHSELNLSSLELGDSALYFCASSPTTGGNEQFFGPGTRLTVL.

CDR3 DNA: TGTGCCAGCAGCCAAGCTCTGCAGGGTGGGACTGGGGCCAACGTCCTGACTTTC. It specifies CASSQALQGGTGANVLTF. This sequence joins TRBV4-2 and TRBJ2-6; possibly TRBD1 for D (5 bases). CDR1 and CDR2 (germline): LGHNA, YNFKEQ. Deletions cut 1 base from V and 2 bases from J, with 15 bases between. The CDR3 contains 18 residues.